The text below deals with one T cell receptor beta chain. This receptor's antigen is unknown. Per-base qualities were not stored, and no clone one base away is much larger. The record originates from a study of T cell responses to AZD1222 COVID-19 vaccine (dated by TCRdb to the early 2020s). Notes on the research overall: AZD1222 recipients whose second dose came at about 4 weeks and those whose second dose came at about 12 weeks were combined into one group, since spike-specific TCR depth and breadth did not differ between the two schedules. Trial participants were enrolled by age into 18-55, 56-69 and 70-plus year subgroups, with about 150, 28 and 57 TCR-sequenced participants respectively. A total of approximately 250 trial participants underwent TCR sequencing, of whom roughly 210 had received two doses of AZD1222 and 26 had received two doses of the MenACWY control vaccine. Broader findings and caveats from the paper: The whole spike protein was spanned by vaccine-associated CD4 TCRs, and dominant responses were seen in regions 160-218 and 743-854. A significant rise in spike-specific TCR breadth and depth was observed after two AZD1222 doses relative to day 0 and relative to MenACWY recipients. Conclusions about previously exposed vaccinees are limited because only five to seven AZD1222 recipients were SARS-CoV-2 seropositive at baseline. No day 14 peak-response samples were available, so repertoires were characterized only after the peak T cell response. The 56-69-year group was small, and its depth increase did not reach significance, likely because of low power. Participants were mostly white British and included more females than males, and it was suggested by the authors that clonal diversity may have been underestimated. Reportedly, close to half of the unique spike-specific TCRs recognized epitopes lying outside the regions that are mutated in the B.1.351 and B.1.1.7 variants.

The CDR3 regions of human TCRbeta chains were analyzed by immunosequencing. The paper's data handling went like this. TCRs in the repertoires were matched against a reference library of SARS-CoV-2-specific TCRs that had been generated with the MIRA antigen-specificity platform. Breadth meant the fraction of unique TCRs that were SARS-CoV-2-associated, whereas depth meant the fraction of total T cells that were SARS-CoV-2-associated. Using the MIRA data, each spike-specific TCR was mapped to the spike region that the TCR reacts to and placed in a CD4 or CD8 class. Log10-transformed breadth and depth values were compared by one-way ANOVA with Sidak's multiple comparisons tests. TCRdb holds this immuneACCESS table with in-frame rearrangements only. Some clones are missing; in checked studies, unresolved V genes explain under half, and the rest has no known cause. V and J calls and clone size are those listed in that table; D and trimming were worked out from the DNA. This sample has 95,000 to 150,000 clones in its table, and about 90% of those were observed once. The biggest ten clones account for about 4.5% of the sample.

Inclusive of the bounding cysteine and phenylalanine, the CDR3 is 16 residues long. Only CDR3 DNA is held: 48 bases, read in frame from base 1. Relative to germline, V is 5 bases shorter and J is 0 bases shorter, with 17 bases between their ends. CDR1 and CDR2, looked up from the germline V gene, are MDHEN and SYDVKM. What this sample's time point label stands for: baseline before first vaccination. The vaccinee samples were drawn from two UK trials, COV001 and COV002, one of which was a single-blind randomized controlled phase 2/3 trial testing AZD1222 (ChAdOx1 nCoV-19) in healthy adults. For TCRbeta chain sequencing, PBMC samples were collected from trial participants at day 0 and at day 28 after the second dose.

Sequencing was performed on peripheral blood, taken on day 0 of AZD1222 vaccination. The TCR comes from an adult in good health. Rearrangement joined TRBV28 to TRBJ2-7; matching of 5 bases hints at TRBD1 as the D gene. The DNA sequence reads TGTGCCAGCAGTACCTTCGGGCAGGGAAGCTCCTACGAGCAGTACTTC. This translates into CASSTFGQGSSYEQYF.